This T cell receptor (beta chain) appears in the sequencing data of a study of blood T cell repertoires in COVID-19. The wider study: Some COVID-19 samples were acute and others convalescent; all came from the United States, Italy and Spain. Sample material is recorded as cDNA or gDNA derived from T cells, B-cell-depleted T cells, or PBMCs.

Trimming at V came to 4 bases and at J to 7 bases, leaving 5 bases not matched to a gene. Germline V lookup: CDR1 KGHDR, CDR2 SFDVKD. The CDR3 has 13 amino acids. Authors' methods: Estimates of nucleated cell counts were drawn from the amplification of reference gene primers. This table comes from immunoSEQ multiplex PCR, and its TCRdb copy is limited to in-frame clones, with some not included. V, J and clone size are taken as reported in that table, and D and trimming were inferred from the DNA itself. This table holds approximately 260,000 clones, roughly 86% found once. This TCR came from a man between 18 and 29 years old with active or convalescent COVID-19. The V and J genes are TRBV24-1 and TRBJ1-2; 7 positions match TRBD1. The material sequenced was peripheral blood. DNA for the CDR3: TGTGCCACCAGTGACTATACAGGGGCTGGCTACACCTTC. This sequence encodes CATSDYTGAGYTF.